This T cell receptor (beta chain) was profiled in a study of T cells in narcolepsy. General study results and limits: Autoreactive clonotypes reportedly recurred in blood of same and different patients, not controls.

The CDR3 extends over 11 amino acids. The germline V and J ends were trimmed by 7 bases and 7 bases, with 11 bases remaining between them. Germline V gene data show CDR1 as MGHDK and CDR2 as SYGVNS. Here immunoSEQ multiplex PCR was the method, and the copy in TCRdb shows in-frame clones only, minus some. The sample lists tens of thousands of clones; about 77% were seen once. A remark on this clone: Its antigen is unidentified.

This chain joins TRBV25-1 and TRBJ2-7; possible D gene TRBD1, 5 bases. The specimen sequenced was CD45RA- memory CD4+ T cells from PBMCs. This clonotype was sampled from a human donor with narcolepsy. In DNA, the CDR3 is TGTGCCAGCATTTCAGGGCTGGAGCAGTACTTC. This encodes CASISGLEQYF.